This is a list of T cell receptor beta chains from one sample in a study of T-cell reconstitution after alpha-beta-depleted transplantation in children. TCRdb itself ran the PCR reads through MiXCR, one entry per CDR3 protein. The repertoire holds hundreds of thousands of distinct CDR3 sequences, with about 16% as singletons. This specimen was PBMCs from the stem cell graft donor, taken from the stem cell graft. Receptors originate from a human donor who donated a stem cell graft to a child with acute lymphoblastic leukemia. CDR3s include the opening cysteine and the closing phenylalanine or tryptophan. The order of the fields is V gene, clone size, D gene, J gene, CDR3 length, CDR3 protein, CDR3 DNA. A D gene is named only where the DNA matches it firmly. Size tells how often a clone was seen (once, few, many) or the class of an expanded clone, and some rows leave it out.

V gene: TRBV5-1
clone size: .
D gene: TRBD2
J gene: TRBJ2-3
CDR3 length: 17
CDR3 protein: CASSLGLVQDGTDTQYF
CDR3 DNA: TGCGCCAGCAGCTTAGGACTAGTCCAGGATGGCACAGATACGCAGTATTTT

V gene: TRBV12-3/TRBV12-4
clone size: few
D gene: .
J gene: TRBJ2-7
CDR3 length: 14
CDR3 protein: CASSPTSPGYEQYF
CDR3 DNA: TGTGCCAGCAGTCCGACTTCACCGGGCTACGAGCAGTACTTC

V gene: TRBV7-2
clone size: .
D gene: .
J gene: TRBJ2-5
CDR3 length: 16
CDR3 protein: CASSLGILALQETQYF
CDR3 DNA: TGTGCCAGCAGCTTAGGGATTCTAGCGCTCCAAGAGACCCAGTACTTC

V gene: TRBV7-9
clone size: .
D gene: TRBD2
J gene: TRBJ2-1
CDR3 length: 17
CDR3 protein: CASSFRAGQRSGRHQFF
CDR3 DNA: TGTGCCAGCAGCTTTCGGGCGGGACAGAGGAGCGGGAGGCACCAGTTCTTC

V gene: TRBV2
clone size: few
D gene: .
J gene: TRBJ2-3
CDR3 length: 11
CDR3 protein: CASSDENTQYF
CDR3 DNA: TGTGCCAGCAGTGACGAGAATACGCAGTATTTT

V gene: TRBV5-6
clone size: .
D gene: .
J gene: TRBJ1-2
CDR3 length: 13
CDR3 protein: CASSWVNIYGYTF
CDR3 DNA: TGTGCCAGCAGCTGGGTGAACATCTATGGCTACACCTTC

V gene: TRBV5-1
clone size: .
D gene: .
J gene: TRBJ2-1
CDR3 length: 14
CDR3 protein: CASFRESAYNEQFF
CDR3 DNA: TGCGCCAGCTTCCGGGAGAGTGCCTACAATGAGCAGTTCTTC

V gene: TRBV5-4
clone size: .
D gene: .
J gene: TRBJ2-7
CDR3 length: 13
CDR3 protein: CASSWGASYEQYF
CDR3 DNA: TGTGCCAGCAGCTGGGGAGCTTCCTACGAGCAGTACTTC

V gene: TRBV7-9
clone size: .
D gene: .
J gene: TRBJ2-1
CDR3 length: 15
CDR3 protein: CASSLAVQPSYEQFF
CDR3 DNA: TGTGCCAGCAGCTTAGCGGTACAGCCTTCCTACGAGCAGTTCTTC

V gene: TRBV7-9
clone size: .
D gene: .
J gene: TRBJ1-2
CDR3 length: 12
CDR3 protein: CASSLGQEGYTF
CDR3 DNA: TGTGCCAGCAGCTTAGGCCAAGAGGGCTACACCTTC

V gene: TRBV5-1
clone size: .
D gene: TRBD1
J gene: TRBJ2-2
CDR3 length: 15
CDR3 protein: CASSLATGSSGELFF
CDR3 DNA: TGCGCCAGCAGCTTGGCGACAGGGAGCTCCGGGGAGCTGTTTTTT

V gene: TRBV12-3/TRBV12-4
clone size: few
D gene: TRBD1
J gene: TRBJ2-5
CDR3 length: 15
CDR3 protein: CASSSRGPPKETQYF
CDR3 DNA: TGTGCCAGCAGTTCCAGGGGGCCCCCTAAAGAGACCCAGTACTTC

V gene: TRBV11-1
clone size: .
D gene: TRBD2
J gene: TRBJ2-2
CDR3 length: 19
CDR3 protein: CASSHGLAGARKDTGELFF
CDR3 DNA: TGTGCCAGCAGCCATGGACTAGCGGGAGCTCGCAAGGACACCGGGGAGCTGTTTTTT

V gene: TRBV12-3/TRBV12-4
clone size: few
D gene: TRBD2
J gene: TRBJ2-2
CDR3 length: 16
CDR3 protein: CASTPPAGEFTGELFF
CDR3 DNA: TGTGCCAGCACTCCGCCAGCGGGAGAGTTCACCGGGGAGCTGTTTTTT

V gene: TRBV5-1
clone size: .
D gene: .
J gene: TRBJ2-7
CDR3 length: 14
CDR3 protein: CASSLSTPTNEQYF
CDR3 DNA: TGCGCCAGCAGCCTCTCGACACCTACCAACGAGCAGTACTTC

V gene: TRBV20-1
clone size: .
D gene: TRBD2
J gene: TRBJ2-1
CDR3 length: 17
CDR3 protein: CSAMEPGILAGGNEQFF
CDR3 DNA: TGCAGTGCTATGGAACCGGGGATACTAGCGGGCGGCAATGAGCAGTTCTTC

V gene: TRBV4-1
clone size: few
D gene: .
J gene: TRBJ1-1
CDR3 length: 14
CDR3 protein: CASSQGAVDTEAFF
CDR3 DNA: TGCGCCAGCAGCCAAGGGGCGGTGGACACTGAAGCTTTCTTT

V gene: TRBV7-6
clone size: .
D gene: TRBD1
J gene: TRBJ1-1
CDR3 length: 13
CDR3 protein: CASSMRTGTEAFF
CDR3 DNA: TGTGCCAGCAGCATGAGGACAGGCACTGAAGCTTTCTTT

V gene: TRBV7-2
clone size: .
D gene: TRBD1
J gene: TRBJ2-3
CDR3 length: 15
CDR3 protein: CASSVGTGGAYTQYF
CDR3 DNA: TGTGCCAGCAGCGTCGGGACAGGGGGCGCCTATACGCAGTATTTT

V gene: TRBV12-3/TRBV12-4
clone size: few
D gene: .
J gene: TRBJ2-3
CDR3 length: 17
CDR3 protein: CASSPMAGSLGTDTQYF
CDR3 DNA: TGTGCCAGCAGCCCTATGGCCGGGAGCCTAGGGACAGATACGCAGTATTTT

V gene: TRBV25-1
clone size: .
D gene: .
J gene: TRBJ1-1
CDR3 length: 14
CDR3 protein: CASSEIPWGTEAFF
CDR3 DNA: TGTGCCAGCAGTGAGATCCCGTGGGGCACTGAAGCTTTCTTT

V gene: TRBV12-3/TRBV12-4
clone size: few
D gene: .
J gene: TRBJ1-5
CDR3 length: 15
CDR3 protein: CASSPQVPAGQPQHF
CDR3 DNA: TGTGCCAGCAGCCCCCAGGTGCCAGCTGGGCAGCCCCAGCATTTT

V gene: TRBV12-3/TRBV12-4
clone size: .
D gene: TRBD1
J gene: TRBJ2-7
CDR3 length: 15
CDR3 protein: CASSSTGTGGREQYF
CDR3 DNA: TGTGCCAGCAGTTCGACCGGGACAGGGGGTCGCGAGCAGTACTTC

V gene: TRBV9
clone size: .
D gene: .
J gene: TRBJ2-1
CDR3 length: 18
CDR3 protein: CASSVEDGETSAYNEQFF
CDR3 DNA: TGTGCCAGCAGCGTAGAGGATGGAGAGACTAGTGCCTACAATGAGCAGTTCTTC